Following are 21 T cell receptor beta chains from one sample sequenced in a study of STAT3 mutations in large granular lymphocyte leukemia. Study-wide points: Every T-LGLL patient had at least one immunodominant TCRbeta clonotype.

Repertoires were generated with immunoSEQ multiplex PCR, while TCRdb's copy carries only in-frame clones and drops some. The sample has 1,500 or so clones; more than 60% are singletons. Antigens for these TCRs are unknown. Sequencing used peripheral blood mononuclear cells. These receptors all come from a woman aged 70-85 years with T-cell large granular lymphocyte leukemia. Some clones in this sample may be carry-over from other donors' samples.

The gene calls are TRBV4-2 and TRBJ2-7; 9 bases fit TRBD1. Trimming removed 0 bases from V and 3 bases from J; junction bases left unmatched: 3. In germline, CDR1 is LGHNA, CDR2 YNFKEQ. CDR3 length: 15 residues. This CDR3 reads CASSQEMGQGYEQYF. The CDR3 bases are TGTGCCAGCAGCCAAGAAATGGGACAGGGCTACGAGCAGTACTTC.

This chain's CDR3 is CASSLSRDTYNEQFF. CDR3 sequence (DNA): TGTGCCAGCAGTTTATCAAGGGATACATACAATGAGCAGTTCTTC. V is TRBV27 and J is TRBJ2-1; D remains ambiguous. V lost 0 bases and J 4 bases, leaving 10 bases between the germline ends. The CDR3 is 15 amino acids. CDR1 and CDR2 from the germline V gene are MNHEY and SMNVEV (reference sequence).

The V and J genes are TRBV6-5 and TRBJ1-1; a weak D match, TRBD1 (5 bases). Trimming removed 7 bases from V and 0 bases from J, with 15 bases in between. The CDR3 is 15 residues long. Germline CDR1 MNHEY, CDR2 SVGAGI. Here the CDR3 DNA reads TGTGCCAGCACCAAAGGGGCAGGGTTGAACACTGAAGCTTTCTTT. It codes for CASTKGAGLNTEAFF.

The V and J genes are TRBV6-1 and TRBJ1-5; TRBD1 matches at 8 bases. Germline-derived CDR1 and CDR2 are MNHNS and SASEGT. The CDR3 is 14 amino acids. Trimming at V came to 7 bases and at J to 6 bases, leaving 8 bases not matched to a gene. The CDR3: CASTGQGAGQPQHF. As DNA, the CDR3 is TGTGCCAGCACGGGGCAGGGGGCAGGTCAGCCCCAGCATTTT.

This chain joins TRBV5-4 and TRBJ1-2, with D tentatively TRBD1 (6 bases). Looked up from germline, CDR1 is SGHNT and CDR2 is YYREEE (reference sequence). CDR3 length: 12 amino acids. The germline V and J ends were trimmed by 6 bases and 8 bases, with 14 bases remaining between them. CDR3 in amino acids: CASTVQGRGYTF. In DNA, the CDR3 is TGTGCCAGCACCGTACAGGGCAGGGGCTACACCTTC.

This chain joins TRBV30 and TRBJ1-1; D is uncertain. Germline V gene data show CDR1 as GTSNPN and CDR2 as SVGIG (reference sequence). V lost 4 bases and J lost 4, with 16 bases in between. This CDR3 has 14 amino acids. DNA of the CDR3: TGTGCCTGGAATAACGGGCGCGCCTTCACTGAAGCTTTCTTT. Translating it yields CAWNNGRAFTEAFF.

V is TRBV7-9 and J is TRBJ1-2; 7 nucleotides line up with TRBD1. V dropped 3 bases and J dropped 4; count of bases not matched to a gene: 11. This CDR3 is 16 amino acids long. Per the germline V gene, CDR1 is SEHNR and CDR2 is FQNEAQ (reference sequence). As DNA, the CDR3 is TGTGCCAGCAGCTTCACATGGGACTCAGGGGGCTATGGCTACACCTTC. Encoded protein: CASSFTWDSGGYGYTF.

This clone is termed large (0.1 to 1%). This chain joins TRBV6-5 and TRBJ2-3; no firm D call. V lost 0 bases to trimming and J lost 2 bases, with 12 bases between them. Germline values: CDR1 MNHEY, CDR2 SVGAGI. The CDR3 runs 16 residues. CDR3 DNA: TGTGCCAGCAGTTACTCAGTGGAAAAGATCACAGATACGCAGTATTTT. As protein: CASSYSVEKITDTQYF.

This rearrangement joins TRBV5-6 to TRBJ2-5; a weak D match, TRBD2 (6 bases). V was cut by 0 bases and J by 3 bases, with 6 bases left in between. CDR1 is SGHDT and CDR2 is YYEEEE in the germline V gene. CDR3 length equals 13 residues. In nucleotides, the CDR3 is TGTGCCAGCAGCTTGGGCGGGGAAGAGACCCAGTACTTC. It yields the protein CASSLGGEETQYF.

This sequence joins TRBV6-5 and TRBJ1-2; possible D gene TRBD1, 5 bases. CDR1 and CDR2 (germline): MNHEY, SVGAGI. The CDR3 covers 14 residues. The V end was cut by 6 bases, the J end by 3 bases, with 14 bases between. The CDR3 is CASRVSRGDYGYTF. CDR3 bases: TGTGCCAGCAGGGTCTCGCGGGGGGACTATGGCTACACCTTC.

This sequence joins TRBV4-1 and TRBJ2-7; D call uncertain. This CDR3 has 14 residues. The V and J ends lost 2 bases and 5 bases respectively, with 13 bases between them. Germline V lookup: CDR1 MGHRA, CDR2 YSYEKL. CDR3 sequence: CASSQQKVGNEQYF. The CDR3 DNA sequence: TGCGCCAGCAGCCAACAAAAGGTGGGGAACGAGCAGTACTTC.

The sample holds one count of this clone. An end of the junction does not agree with germline; a read error may underlie this. The V call is TRBV3-1 (or the pseudogene TRBV3-2), the J call TRBJ2-5; no reliable D call. Germline CDR1 is LGHDT and CDR2 is YNNKEL (reference sequence). This CDR3 is 8 amino acids long. The CDR3 sequence: CDSETQYF. Written as DNA, the CDR3 is TGTGACAGCGAGACCCAGTACTTC.

V gene TRBV4-3 combines with J gene TRBJ1-2; no reliable D call. This CDR3 region has 17 residues. Deletions cut 4 bases from V and 5 bases from J, with 23 bases between. In germline, CDR1 is LGHNA, CDR2 YSLEER. CDR3 region: CASSPFLRRITSYGYTF. CDR3 DNA sequence: TGCGCCAGCAGCCCGTTTCTTCGCCGTATAACCTCATATGGCTACACCTTC.

A few counts support this clone. A much larger clone is a single base away; this may be a read error. Because the CDR3 is missing its conserved closing phenylalanine or tryptophan, this is likely a read error. The chain links TRBV7-9 to TRBJ2-3, with D perhaps assigned TRBD1 or TRBD2 (7 bases each). V was shortened by 5 bases and J by 1 base, with 19 bases between the two germline ends. Per the germline V gene, CDR1 is SEHNR and CDR2 is FQNEAQ (reference sequence). This CDR3 comprises 17 residues. CDR3 nucleotides: TGTGCCAGCAGCCCCCGTCAGGGGGGGCACGGCACAGATACGCAGTATGTT. It is translated as CASSPRQGGHGTDTQYV.

The chain couples TRBV5-1 to TRBJ2-5; possibly TRBD2 for D (6 bases). Germline lookup yields CDR1 SGHRS and CDR2 YFSETQ. Trimming stripped 4 bases from V and 1 base from J, with 17 bases between. The CDR3 has 16 amino acids. This CDR3 reads CASSPILADLQETQYF. For the CDR3, the DNA is TGCGCCAGCAGCCCCATACTAGCTGACCTCCAAGAGACCCAGTACTTC.

This clone was seen a few times. The chain carries TRBV2 and TRBJ1-5; no clear D. The CDR3 sequence is 14 residues long. V lost 7 bases and J lost 2, with 12 bases in between. Per germline, CDR1 SNHLY and CDR2 FYNNEI. CDR3 coding DNA: TGTGCCAGCACGCTATACAAAGGCAATCAGCCCCAGCATTTT. Translated, it gives CASTLYKGNQPQHF. Looking up the rest from reference TRBV2 and TRBJ1-5 gives the full variable domain: EPEVTQTPSHQVTQMGQEVILRCVPISNHLYFYWYRQILGQKVEFLVSFYNNEISEKSEIFDDQFSVERPDGSNFTLKIRSTKLEDSAMYFCASTLYKGNQPQHFGDGTRLSIL.

V is TRBV6-6 and J is TRBJ1-2, with a tentative D call TRBD1 (5 bases). The ends were cut back, 4 bases at V and 8 bases at J, with 20 bases in the middle. Germline lookup yields CDR1 MNHNY and CDR2 SVGAGI (reference sequence). This CDR3 is 15 amino acids long. DNA for the CDR3: TGTGCCAGCAGTTGCAGTCCGGGATCGGGGCGAGGCTACACCTTC. Translated, it gives CASSCSPGSGRGYTF.

The chain couples TRBV5-1 to TRBJ2-3, with TRBD2 matching over 10 bases. Germline CDR1 reads SGHRS; CDR2 reads YFSETQ. The CDR3 totals 16 residues. The trim removed 0 bases at V and 2 bases at J, leaving 3 bases unmatched. CDR3 loop: CASSLGTSGNTDTQYF. DNA for the CDR3: TGCGCCAGCAGCTTGGGGACTAGCGGTAACACAGATACGCAGTATTTT. Filled out from reference TRBV5-1 and TRBJ2-3, the complete variable domain reads KAGVTQTPRYLIKTRGQQVTLSCSPISGHRSVSWYQQTPGQGLQFLFEYFSETQRNKGNFPGRFSGRQFSNSRSEMNVSTLELGDSALYLCASSLGTSGNTDTQYFGPGTRLTVL.

J is TRBJ1-2 and V is TRBV28, with 8 nucleotides matching TRBD1. The ends lost 6 bases at V and 5 bases at J; junction bases unmatched: 11. CDR3 length: 15 amino acids. The germline gives CDR1 MDHEN, CDR2 SYDVKM. DNA for the CDR3: TGTGCCAGCAGCCAGAACAGGGGGGGGCGATATGGCTACACCTTC. It yields the protein CASSQNRGGRYGYTF.

CDR3 sequence (DNA): TGCGCCAGCAGCCTCAGTACAGGGGGTAGTCAGCCCCAGCATTTT. As protein: CASSLSTGGSQPQHF. The chain recombines TRBV4-3 with TRBJ1-5; 8 bases agree with TRBD1. Germline CDR1 reads LGHNA; CDR2 reads YSLEER. Germline trimming cut 4 bases from V and 6 bases from J; bases unmatched to any gene: 8. The CDR3 contains 15 residues.

This clone ranks as large. The chain recombines TRBV19 with TRBJ1-4; D gene unclear. CDR1 and CDR2 (germline): LNHDA, SQIVND (reference sequence). The ends were cut back, 7 bases at V and 8 bases at J, with 14 bases in the middle. The CDR3 totals 13 residues. Here the CDR3 reads CASNTFVSEKLFF. The CDR3 region has the DNA TGTGCCAGTAATACCTTCGTGAGCGAAAAACTGTTTTTT.